The clone carrying this TCR beta chain occurred once. The antigen is unknown. A much larger clone lies one base from this, so it may be a read error. The data derive from a study of CD8 T cells in ankylosing spondylitis. General study results and limits: Disease-linked clones reportedly showed significant enrichment in matched ankylosing spondylitis synovial fluid. Prior literature has documented some motif variants in synovial fluid and blood from reactive arthritis. Blood from ankylosing spondylitis patients appeared to carry a characteristic roughly 8-variant TCR beta motif.

Via MiXCR, TCRdb re-called the 5' RACE reads, giving one row per CDR3 protein. The data contain 200,000 to 250,000 distinct CDR3 sequences, 6% to 8.5% of them seen just once; the ten biggest clones take up approximately 15%. Germline values: CDR1 DFQATT, CDR2 SNEGSKA (reference sequence). This CDR3 has 13 amino acids. Deletions cut 3 bases from V and 2 bases from J, with 11 bases between. Sequenced material: blood, either unsorted or a sorted T cell fraction (not recorded which). The chain carries TRBV20-1 and TRBJ2-7; D might be TRBD2 (5 bases). This TCR was recovered from a male donor with ankylosing spondylitis. In DNA form, the CDR3 reads TGCAGTGCTAGGGGAGTCTCAACCTACGAGCAGTACTTC. As protein: CSARGVSTYEQYF.